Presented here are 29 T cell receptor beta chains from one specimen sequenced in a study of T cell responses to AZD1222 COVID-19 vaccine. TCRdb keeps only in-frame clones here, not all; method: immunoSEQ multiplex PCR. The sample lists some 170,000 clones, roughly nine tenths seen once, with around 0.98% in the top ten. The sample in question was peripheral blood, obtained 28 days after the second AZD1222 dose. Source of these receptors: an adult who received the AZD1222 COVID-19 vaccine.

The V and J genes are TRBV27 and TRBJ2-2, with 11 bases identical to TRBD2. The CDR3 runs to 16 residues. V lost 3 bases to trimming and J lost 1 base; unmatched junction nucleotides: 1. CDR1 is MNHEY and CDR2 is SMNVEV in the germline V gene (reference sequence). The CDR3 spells CASSFLAGGNTGELFF. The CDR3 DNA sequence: TGTGCCAGCAGTTTTCTAGCGGGGGGGAACACCGGGGAGCTGTTTTTT.

The CDR3 nucleotides are TGTGCCAGCAGCGCCTATGGGACTAATGAAAAACTGTTTTTT. Encoded protein: CASSAYGTNEKLFF. V is TRBV9 and J is TRBJ1-4; no definite D call. The CDR3 has 14 amino acids. Trimming removed 3 bases from V and 2 bases from J, with 8 bases in between. The V gene's germline CDR1 is SGDLS and CDR2 YYNGEE.

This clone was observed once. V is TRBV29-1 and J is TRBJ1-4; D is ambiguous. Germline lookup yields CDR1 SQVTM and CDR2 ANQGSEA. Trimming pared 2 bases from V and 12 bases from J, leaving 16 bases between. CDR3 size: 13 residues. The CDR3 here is CSVETSKHRELFF. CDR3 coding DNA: TGCAGCGTTGAAACATCCAAACACCGGGAACTGTTTTTT.

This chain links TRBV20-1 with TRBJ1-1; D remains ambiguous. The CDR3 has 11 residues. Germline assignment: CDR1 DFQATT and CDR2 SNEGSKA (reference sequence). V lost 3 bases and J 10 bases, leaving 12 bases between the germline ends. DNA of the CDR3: TGCAGTGCTAGCGTCGGGTGGAGAGCTTTCTTT. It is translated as CSASVGWRAFF.

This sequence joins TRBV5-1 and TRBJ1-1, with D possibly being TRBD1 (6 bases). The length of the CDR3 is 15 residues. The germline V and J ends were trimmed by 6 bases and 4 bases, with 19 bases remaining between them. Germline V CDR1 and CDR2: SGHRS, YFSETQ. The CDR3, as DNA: TGCGCCAGCACTCTGGGGGGGGGCTGGAGCACTGAAGCTTTCTTT. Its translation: CASTLGGGWSTEAFF.

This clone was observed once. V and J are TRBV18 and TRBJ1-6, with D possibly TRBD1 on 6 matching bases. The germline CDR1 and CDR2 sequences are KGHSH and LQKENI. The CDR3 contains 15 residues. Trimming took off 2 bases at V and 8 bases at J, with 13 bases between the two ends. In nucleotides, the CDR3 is TGTGCCAGCTCACCAGTCCCGAAGGGGGATTCACCCCTCCACTTT. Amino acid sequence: CASSPVPKGDSPLHF. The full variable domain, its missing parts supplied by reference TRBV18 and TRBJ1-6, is NAGVMQNPRHLVRRRGQEARLRCSPMKGHSHVYWYRQLPEEGLKFMVYLQKENIIDESGMPKERFSAEFPKEGPSILRIQQVVRGDSAAYFCASSPVPKGDSPLHFGNGTRLTVT.

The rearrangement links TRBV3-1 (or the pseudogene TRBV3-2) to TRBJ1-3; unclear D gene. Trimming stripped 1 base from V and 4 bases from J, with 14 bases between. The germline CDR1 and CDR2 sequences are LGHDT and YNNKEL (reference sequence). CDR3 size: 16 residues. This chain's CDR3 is CASSQGITALGNTIYF. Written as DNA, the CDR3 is TGTGCCAGCAGCCAAGGAATCACCGCATTGGGAAACACCATATATTTT.

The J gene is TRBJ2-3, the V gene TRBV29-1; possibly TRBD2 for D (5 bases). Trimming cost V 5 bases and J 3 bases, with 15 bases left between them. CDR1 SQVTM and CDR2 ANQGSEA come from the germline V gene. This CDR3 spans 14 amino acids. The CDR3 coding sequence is TGCAGCGTTTCCAGCGAGGGTATTACAGATACGCAGTATTTT. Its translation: CSVSSEGITDTQYF.

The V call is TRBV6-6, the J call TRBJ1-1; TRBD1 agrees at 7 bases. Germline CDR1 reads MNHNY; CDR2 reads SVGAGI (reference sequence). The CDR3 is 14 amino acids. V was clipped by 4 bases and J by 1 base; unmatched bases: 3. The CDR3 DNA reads TGTGCCAGCAGTTTCAACAGGGGGAACACTGAAGCTTTCTTT. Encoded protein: CASSFNRGNTEAFF.

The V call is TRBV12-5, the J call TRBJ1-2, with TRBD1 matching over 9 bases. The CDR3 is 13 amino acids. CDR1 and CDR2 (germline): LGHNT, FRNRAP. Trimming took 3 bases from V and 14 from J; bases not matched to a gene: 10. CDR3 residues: CASGFFGTGPGTF. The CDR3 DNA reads TGTGCTAGTGGTTTCTTCGGGACAGGGCCTGGTACCTTC.

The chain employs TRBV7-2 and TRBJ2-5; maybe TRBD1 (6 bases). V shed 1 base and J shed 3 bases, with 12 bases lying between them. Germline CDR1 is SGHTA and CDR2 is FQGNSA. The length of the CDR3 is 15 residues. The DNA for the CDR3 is TGTGCCAGCAGCTTAGGAGGGTCAGGGGAAGAGACCCAGTACTTC. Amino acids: CASSLGGSGEETQYF.

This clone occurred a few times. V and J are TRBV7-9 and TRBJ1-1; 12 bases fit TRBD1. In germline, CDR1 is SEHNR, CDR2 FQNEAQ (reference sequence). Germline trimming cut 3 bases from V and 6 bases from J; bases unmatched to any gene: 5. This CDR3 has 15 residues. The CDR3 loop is CASSFTGTGGSEAFF. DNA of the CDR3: TGTGCCAGCAGCTTTACCGGGACAGGGGGCTCTGAAGCTTTCTTT.

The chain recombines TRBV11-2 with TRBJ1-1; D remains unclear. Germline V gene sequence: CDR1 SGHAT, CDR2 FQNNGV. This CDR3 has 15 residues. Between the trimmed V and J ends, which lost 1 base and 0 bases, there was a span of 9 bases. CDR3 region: CASSLVSSLNTEAFF. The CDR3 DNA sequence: TGTGCCAGCAGCTTAGTGAGCAGTTTGAACACTGAAGCTTTCTTT.

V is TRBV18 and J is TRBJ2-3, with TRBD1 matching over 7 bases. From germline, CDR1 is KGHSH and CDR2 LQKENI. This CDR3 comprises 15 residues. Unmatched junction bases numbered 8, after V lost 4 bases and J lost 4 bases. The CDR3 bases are TGTGCCAGCTCACGAGAAGGGGGCGTTGCAGATACGCAGTATTTT. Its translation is CASSREGGVADTQYF.

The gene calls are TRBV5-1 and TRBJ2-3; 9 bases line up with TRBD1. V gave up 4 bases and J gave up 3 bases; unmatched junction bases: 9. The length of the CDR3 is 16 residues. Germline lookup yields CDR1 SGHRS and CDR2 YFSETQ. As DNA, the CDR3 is TGCGCCAGCAGCAGGCCCGGGACAGGGTTGACAGATACGCAGTATTTT. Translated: CASSRPGTGLTDTQYF.

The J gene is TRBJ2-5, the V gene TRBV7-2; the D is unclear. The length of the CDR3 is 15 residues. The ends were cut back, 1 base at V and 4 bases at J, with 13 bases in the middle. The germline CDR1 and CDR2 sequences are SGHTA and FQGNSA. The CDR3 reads CASSLVGTARETQYF. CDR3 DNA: TGTGCCAGCAGCTTAGTAGGTACAGCTCGAGAGACCCAGTACTTC.

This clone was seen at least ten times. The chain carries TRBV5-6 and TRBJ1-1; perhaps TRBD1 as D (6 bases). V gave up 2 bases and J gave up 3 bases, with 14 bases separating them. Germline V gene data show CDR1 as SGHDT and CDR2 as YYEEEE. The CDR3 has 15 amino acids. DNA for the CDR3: TGTGCCAGCAGCTTAAACAGGGTGGAGGACACTGAAGCTTTCTTT. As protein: CASSLNRVEDTEAFF.

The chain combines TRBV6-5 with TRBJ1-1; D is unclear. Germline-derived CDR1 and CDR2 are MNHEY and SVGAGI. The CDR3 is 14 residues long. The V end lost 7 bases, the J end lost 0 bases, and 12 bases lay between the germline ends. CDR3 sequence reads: CASKNNPMNTEAFF. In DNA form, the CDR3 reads TGTGCCAGCAAGAACAATCCAATGAACACTGAAGCTTTCTTT.

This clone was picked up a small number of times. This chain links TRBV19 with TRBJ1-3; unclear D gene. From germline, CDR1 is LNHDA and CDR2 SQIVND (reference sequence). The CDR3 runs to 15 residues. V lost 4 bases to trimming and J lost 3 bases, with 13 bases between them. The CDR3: CASSRTATFGNTIYF. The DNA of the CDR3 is TGTGCCAGTAGTAGGACCGCAACTTTTGGAAACACCATATATTTT. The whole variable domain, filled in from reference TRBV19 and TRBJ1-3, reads DGGITQSPKYLFRKEGQNVTLSCEQNLNHDAMYWYRQDPGQGLRLIYYSQIVNDFQKGDIAEGYSVSREKKESFPLTVTSAQKNPTAFYLCASSRTATFGNTIYFGEGSWLTVV.

CDR3 residues: CASSLVLGQQTQYF. The DNA for the CDR3 is TGTGCCAGCAGCTTAGTGCTGGGACAGCAAACGCAGTATTTT. This sequence joins TRBV7-6 and TRBJ2-3; TRBD1 matches at 7 bases. The CDR3 sequence is 14 residues long. The germline V gene encodes CDR1 SGHVS and CDR2 FNYEAQ. The V segment lost 1 base and the J segment 9 bases; nucleotides outside the gene matches: 7. Complete variable domain (other parts from reference TRBV7-6 and TRBJ2-3): GAGVSQSPRYKVTKRGQDVALRCDPISGHVSLYWYRQALGQGPEFLTYFNYEAQQDKSGLPNDRFSAERPEGSISTLTIQRTEQRDSAMYRCASSLVLGQQTQYFGPGTRLTVL.

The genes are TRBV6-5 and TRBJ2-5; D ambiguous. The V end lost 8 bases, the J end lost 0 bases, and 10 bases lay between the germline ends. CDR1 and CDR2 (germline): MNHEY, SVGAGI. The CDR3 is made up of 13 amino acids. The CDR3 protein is CASGTEYQETQYF. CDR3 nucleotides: TGTGCCAGCGGTACAGAGTACCAAGAGACCCAGTACTTC.

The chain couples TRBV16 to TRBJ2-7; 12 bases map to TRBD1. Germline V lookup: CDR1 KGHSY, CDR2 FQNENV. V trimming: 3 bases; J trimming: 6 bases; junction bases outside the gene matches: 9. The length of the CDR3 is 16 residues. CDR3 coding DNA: TGTGCCAGCAGCCACCTGCCGGGACAGGGGGCTTTCGAGCAGTACTTC. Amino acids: CASSHLPGQGAFEQYF.

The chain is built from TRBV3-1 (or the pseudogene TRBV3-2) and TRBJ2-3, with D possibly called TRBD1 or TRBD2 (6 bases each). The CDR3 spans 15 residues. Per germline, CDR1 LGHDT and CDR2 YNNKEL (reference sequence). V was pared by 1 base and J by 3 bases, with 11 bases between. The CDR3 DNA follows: TGTGCCAGCAGCCAAGTCGGGGGCGAGACAGATACGCAGTATTTT. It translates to CASSQVGGETDTQYF.

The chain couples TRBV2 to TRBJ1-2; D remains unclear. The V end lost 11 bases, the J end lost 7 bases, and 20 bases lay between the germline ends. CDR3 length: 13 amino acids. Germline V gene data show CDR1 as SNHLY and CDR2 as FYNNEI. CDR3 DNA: TGTGCCTCGCCCGAGACATCCCTTGGTGGCTACACCTTC. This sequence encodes CASPETSLGGYTF.

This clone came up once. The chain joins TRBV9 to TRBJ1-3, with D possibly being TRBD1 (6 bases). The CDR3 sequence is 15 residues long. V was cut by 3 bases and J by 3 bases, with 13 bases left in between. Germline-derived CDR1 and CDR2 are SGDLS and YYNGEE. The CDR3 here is CASSADRNFGNTIYF. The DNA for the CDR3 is TGTGCCAGCAGCGCCGACAGGAATTTTGGAAACACCATATATTTT.

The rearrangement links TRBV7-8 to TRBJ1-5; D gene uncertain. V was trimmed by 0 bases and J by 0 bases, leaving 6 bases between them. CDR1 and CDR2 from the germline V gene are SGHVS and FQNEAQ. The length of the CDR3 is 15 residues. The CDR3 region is CASSLAPLSNQPQHF. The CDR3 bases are TGTGCCAGCAGCTTAGCGCCACTTAGCAATCAGCCCCAGCATTTT.

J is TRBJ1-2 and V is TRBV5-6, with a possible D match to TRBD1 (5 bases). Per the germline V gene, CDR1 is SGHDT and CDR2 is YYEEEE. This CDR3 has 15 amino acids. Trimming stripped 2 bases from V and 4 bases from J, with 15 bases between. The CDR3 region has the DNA TGTGCCAGCAGCTTTGTACCCCTAAGGGGCTATGGCTACACCTTC. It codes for CASSFVPLRGYGYTF.

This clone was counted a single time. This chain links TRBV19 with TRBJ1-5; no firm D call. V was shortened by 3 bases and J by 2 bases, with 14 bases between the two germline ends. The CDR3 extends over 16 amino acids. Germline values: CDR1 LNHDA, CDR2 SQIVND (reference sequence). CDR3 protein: CASSIALRVGNQPQHF. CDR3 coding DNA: TGTGCCAGTAGTATCGCATTGAGAGTTGGCAATCAGCCCCAGCATTTT.

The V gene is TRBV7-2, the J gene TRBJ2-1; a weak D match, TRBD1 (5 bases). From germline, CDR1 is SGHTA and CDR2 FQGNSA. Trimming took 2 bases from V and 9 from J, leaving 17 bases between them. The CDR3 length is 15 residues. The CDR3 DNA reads TGTGCCAGCAGCTTAAAGGGGCTTGTCTTAGGTGAGCAGTTCTTC. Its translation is CASSLKGLVLGEQFF.